This entry features one T cell receptor beta chain sequence. It lacks a known antigen. Within one base of it there is no much larger clone, and no base qualities were kept. The donors were some 36 Caucasian individuals from Russia, aged roughly 6 to 95 years, who were systemically healthy. Each donor gave ten milliliters of peripheral blood, collected into EDTA-treated Vacutainer tubes. Ficoll-Paque density-gradient centrifugation was used to isolate PBMCs, with at least 7 million per sample. Trizol reagent was used to extract total RNA from the PBMCs, yielding at least 6 micrograms per sample. The percentages of naive CD45RAhigh/CD27high T cells were determined by flow cytometry on a PBMC aliquot from every donor. V gives up 0 bases and J gives up 0 bases, and the segment between their germline ends measures 10 bases. The CDR3 measures 16 amino acids from cysteine to phenylalanine. Only the CDR3 region is kept as DNA, spanning 48 bases read in frame from base 1. CDR1 LGHDT and CDR2 YNNKEL were looked up in the germline V gene (reference sequence).

This sample is part of a study of blood T cells in healthy people across ages (dated by TCRdb to the mid-2010s). The study in broad terms: In model experiments, template switching captured roughly one uniquely barcoded TCR beta cDNA molecule for every two T cells. Two additional independent replicas of 1 million unique cDNA reads from the same blood draw were analyzed for two donors (one aged 18 to 30 and one aged 80 or older). To avoid experimental bias, donors of different ages were randomly spread across the sequencing lanes. Using deep sequencing normalized with unique cDNA molecular identifiers, the study measured how TCR beta repertoire diversity changes with age. Donors were grouped into four age groups: young (average approximately 16 years), middle-aged (roughly 37), aged (approximately 58) and long-lived (just over 80). What the work shows at the level of the full study, not this receptor alone: As age increased, observed TCR beta diversity per million T cells dropped in a roughly linear way, and a significant reduction was already evident by age 40. Observed TCR beta diversity correlated strongly with the percentage of naive T cells measured by flow cytometry. Donor CMV infection status was unknown, potentially confounding age-related changes in expanded clonotypes. Estimates of total diversity based on one million sequenced T cells were considered lower bounds and underestimates. Compared with the aged group, the long-lived group had more naive CD4+ T cells, fewer expanded clones and increased TCR diversity, suggesting age selection. Since profiling was done on bulk unsorted PBMCs, naive and antigen-experienced compartments could not be conclusively compared.

Library method: 5' RACE. This sample was sequenced with an Illumina HiSeq 2500. A second roughly 6 to 12 cycle PCR used a sample-barcoded 5' primer and a J-beta primer mix. Each TCR beta cDNA molecule received a unique molecular identifier from a template-switch 5' adaptor carrying 12 random nucleotides. At least 2.5 million CDR3-containing paired-end reads were obtained from each sample. The Mint cDNA synthesis kit, primed by a TRBC-specific oligonucleotide, was used to synthesize first-strand cDNA from all RNA. Following uracil-DNA glycosylase treatment, all cDNA underwent a first 18-cycle PCR with the universal primers M1SS and BC2_uni_R. Regarding the original processing steps: For normalization, 1 million high-quality reads, each with a distinct molecular identifier, were randomly selected from each sample. Reads with shared molecular identifiers were discarded instead of being binned into consensus sequences. CDR3 identification, clonotype clustering and error correction used MiTCR with a Q25 quality threshold and the strictest error-elimination algorithm. A nonparametric unseen species model with Euler transformation was used to estimate a lower bound on total TCR beta diversity. TCRdb reanalyzed the raw reads on its own, using fastp at Q25 for trimming and MiXCR for clone calling, and kept in-frame beta chains. All rows with the same CDR3 protein become a single entry with the most common DNA and genes. These V and J calls originate from TCRdb's pipeline instead of the authors' own analysis. This sample comprises 550,000 to 750,000 distinct CDR3 sequences, around a fifth of them detected only once. 3.6% of the sample is in the top ten clones.

The rearrangement joined TRBV3-1 to TRBJ2-3; TRBD2 could be the D gene, as 5 bases match. This receptor was taken from a man in his 70s in good health. Sequencing was performed on blood. The nucleotide sequence reads TGTGCCAGCAGCCAAGATCGTCCGGGGAGCACAGATACGCAGTATTTT. It encodes CASSQDRPGSTDTQYF.